This record covers a single T cell receptor beta chain. What it binds is unknown. This entry belongs to a study of T cell responses to AZD1222 COVID-19 vaccine. Study observations and caveats: Possibly, clonal diversity was underestimated; donors were largely white British and included more females. Repertoire sampling was restricted to post-peak T cell response timepoints. At baseline, just a handful of AZD1222 recipients tested seropositive.

Investigators merged groups given second doses at roughly 4 or roughly 12 weeks. V was clipped by 3 bases and J by 0 bases, with 10 bases between them. The CDR3 runs 15 residues. The germline CDR1 and CDR2 sequences are SGHDT and YYEEEE. The method was immunoSEQ multiplex PCR; TCRdb's version includes in-frame clones alone and lacks a portion of them. The sample records 43,000 or so clones, around 90% being singletons. The rearrangement uses TRBV5-6 and TRBJ1-3; weak D call: TRBD1 (5 bases). This specimen consisted of peripheral blood, obtained 28 days after the second AZD1222 dose. This TCR came from an adult who received the AZD1222 COVID-19 vaccine. As DNA, the CDR3 is TGTGCCAGCAGCTCGGGGACTTACTCTGGAAACACCATATATTTT. Amino acids: CASSSGTYSGNTIYF.